These 24 T cell receptor beta chains originate from one sample sequenced in a study of T cells in Graves' hyperthyroidism and ophthalmopathy. TCR beta CDR3 regions were amplified from RNA. RT-PCR in the first round (using the HTBI primer set) targeted the TCR CDR3. MiXCR was run by TCRdb on the multiplex PCR reads, yielding one entry per CDR3 protein. The sample lists some 500,000 distinct CDR3 sequences, 13% to 15% seen once, with around a sixth in the top ten. The sequencing sample was made of blood. The receptors stem from a woman between 18 and 29 years old with Graves' hyperthyroidism.

This clonotype was seen many times. The chain combines TRBV30 with TRBJ2-1; TRBD2 agrees at 9 bases. Germline V gene sequence: CDR1 GTSNPN, CDR2 SVGIG (reference sequence). V lost 0 bases, J lost 4 bases, and 7 bases stayed unmatched. The CDR3 contains 16 residues. The CDR3 is CAWSVVAGVLYNEQFF. CDR3 sequence (DNA): TGTGCCTGGAGTGTTGTAGCGGGAGTTTTGTACAATGAGCAGTTCTTC.

Comment on this clonotype: One base away lies a much larger clone, so this may be a sequencing read error. V gene TRBV7-3 combines with J gene TRBJ2-3; D unclear. Germline values: CDR1 SGHTA, CDR2 FQGTGA. Trimming pared 5 bases from V and 0 bases from J, leaving 6 bases between. The CDR3 contains 13 residues. For the CDR3, the DNA is TGTGCCAGCAGCCAGTCTAGCACAGATACGCAGTATTTT. Its protein product is CASSQSSTDTQYF.

This clonotype was picked up many times. V and J are TRBV11-3 and TRBJ2-7; D gene ambiguous. The CDR3 has 13 residues. CDR1 SGHNT and CDR2 YENEEA come from the germline V gene. V lost 1 base, J lost 6 bases, and 10 bases lay in between. The DNA for the CDR3 is TGTGCCAGCAGCTTAGGGGGTTCTGTCGAGCAGTACTTC. Translating gives CASSLGGSVEQYF.

This clonotype was observed at least ten times. The V and J genes are TRBV10-3 and TRBJ2-7; D perhaps matches TRBD2 (6 bases). CDR3 length: 12 residues. Looked up from germline, CDR1 is ENHRY and CDR2 is SYGVKD. V was pared by 9 bases and J by 3 bases, with 12 bases between. The CDR3 spells CAMGNSGYEQYF. For the CDR3, the DNA is TGTGCCATGGGAAATAGCGGCTACGAGCAGTACTTC.

In this sample, this clonotype turned up many times. The rearrangement joins TRBV20-1 to TRBJ1-1; D gene unclear. CDR1 is DFQATT and CDR2 is SNEGSKA in the germline V gene (reference sequence). The CDR3 covers 14 residues. V dropped 6 bases and J dropped 0 bases, with 14 bases sitting between them. The CDR3 DNA reads as TGCAGTGCGTCTCGAGCGCAAGTGAACACTGAAGCTTTCTTT. Translation gives CSASRAQVNTEAFF.

The table lists this clonotype with many counts. The rearrangement joins TRBV4-1 to TRBJ2-3; TRBD2 aligns across 12 bases. Germline V lookup: CDR1 MGHRA, CDR2 YSYEKL. This CDR3 is built from 17 residues. The V and J ends lost 0 bases and 7 bases, in that order; junction bases with no gene match: 8. The chain's CDR3 is CASSQDRLAGGPNTQYF. CDR3 DNA sequence: TGCGCCAGCAGCCAAGACAGGCTAGCGGGAGGGCCGAATACGCAGTATTTT.

J is TRBJ2-3 and V is TRBV6-5; 9 bases line up with TRBD1. Germline loops: CDR1 MNHEY, CDR2 SVGAGI. The CDR3 is 15 amino acids. The junction had 6 bases not matched to a gene; V was cut back by 0 bases and J by 8 bases. This CDR3 reads CASSYSGQGESTQYF. In DNA, the CDR3 is TGTGCCAGCAGTTACTCGGGACAGGGTGAGAGTACGCAGTATTTT.

This clonotype was picked up a small number of times. The chain is built from TRBV7-9 and TRBJ1-6; possibly TRBD1 for D (5 bases). Looked up from germline, CDR1 is SEHNR and CDR2 is FQNEAQ (reference sequence). V was trimmed by 5 bases and J by 8 bases, leaving 10 bases between them. The CDR3 loop spans 13 amino acids. In DNA, the CDR3 is TGTGCCAGCAGCCTAGGGGAATATTCACCCCTCCACTTT. It is translated as CASSLGEYSPLHF.

The rearrangement joins TRBV2 to TRBJ2-2, with D maybe TRBD2 (6 bases). V lost 6 bases, J lost 5 bases, and 13 bases lay in between. CDR3 length: 14 amino acids. Germline CDR1 and CDR2: SNHLY and FYNNEI. CDR3 bases: TGTGCCAGCAGCAAACTGGCGGGAACCGGGGAGCTGTTTTTT. Amino acid sequence: CASSKLAGTGELFF. The full variable domain, its missing parts supplied by reference TRBV2 and TRBJ2-2, is EPEVTQTPSHQVTQMGQEVILRCVPISNHLYFYWYRQILGQKVEFLVSFYNNEISEKSEIFDDQFSVERPDGSNFTLKIRSTKLEDSAMYFCASSKLAGTGELFFGEGSRLTVL.

The chain couples TRBV18 to TRBJ1-1, with no clear D. The ends were cut back, 3 bases at V and 5 bases at J, with 16 bases in the middle. This CDR3 is 15 amino acids long. Germline CDR1 is KGHSH and CDR2 is LQKENI. CDR3 residues: CASSPTLGVGTEAFF. In nucleotides, the CDR3 is TGTGCCAGCTCACCTACCTTGGGAGTGGGGACTGAAGCTTTCTTT.

The chain uses TRBV7-3 and TRBJ2-1; D remains unclear. The CDR3 runs to 13 residues. Germline values: CDR1 SGHTA, CDR2 FQGTGA. Trimming removed 6 bases from V and 3 bases from J, with 9 bases in between. DNA of the CDR3: TGTGCCAGCAGTTCCGCCAACTACAATGAGCAGTTCTTC. Translating it yields CASSSANYNEQFF.

In its sample, this clonotype was seen many times. The chain couples TRBV20-1 to TRBJ2-1; a weak D match, TRBD2 (5 bases). Trimming stripped 5 bases from V and 0 bases from J, with 17 bases between. Germline V gene data show CDR1 as DFQATT and CDR2 as SNEGSKA (reference sequence). The CDR3 totals 16 residues. The CDR3 sequence is CSARPARTYSYNEQFF. CDR3 bases: TGCAGTGCTCGCCCGGCCAGGACTTACTCCTACAATGAGCAGTTCTTC.

This clonotype was observed at least ten times. The chain carries TRBV11-3 and TRBJ2-3, with D perhaps TRBD2 (5 bases). The CDR3 contains 14 residues. The V gene's germline CDR1 is SGHNT and CDR2 YENEEA. V was shortened by 0 bases and J by 5 bases, with 9 bases between the two germline ends. The CDR3 sequence is CASSLDGVEDTQYF. The CDR3 DNA reads TGTGCCAGCAGCTTAGACGGGGTGGAAGATACGCAGTATTTT.

V is TRBV7-8 and J is TRBJ1-4; D may be TRBD1 (6 bases). Germline V lookup: CDR1 SGHVS, CDR2 FQNEAQ. Trimming shortened V by 2 bases and J by 7 bases, and 17 bases separated the two germline ends. The CDR3 sequence is 16 residues long. The CDR3 reads CASSLRGGTGSEKLFF. The CDR3 bases are TGTGCCAGCAGCTTAAGAGGGGGGACGGGTAGTGAAAAACTGTTTTTT.

The table lists this clonotype with many counts. The chain joins TRBV29-1 to TRBJ1-5; 7 bases are a match to TRBD1. CDR1 and CDR2 from the germline V gene are SQVTM and ANQGSEA. CDR3 size: 13 residues. With V trimmed by 5 bases and J by 5 bases, 6 bases remained unmatched. CDR3 in DNA: TGCAGCGTTAGGACAGGACGCGATCAGCCCCAGCATTTT. This sequence encodes CSVRTGRDQPQHF.

This clonotype was observed many times. J is TRBJ2-7 and V is TRBV10-3; no clear D. The germline V gene encodes CDR1 ENHRY and CDR2 SYGVKD. The CDR3 covers 11 residues. V shed 6 bases and J shed 9 bases, with 12 bases lying between them. The CDR3 sequence is CAIRISHLQYF. CDR3 in DNA: TGTGCCATCAGGATATCGCATCTGCAGTACTTC.

The chain uses TRBV14 and TRBJ1-2; TRBD1 is a possible D gene (5 bases). Germline CDR1 reads SGHDN; CDR2 reads FVKESK. The CDR3 has 15 amino acids. V lost 1 base to trimming and J lost 7 bases, with 16 bases between them. CDR3 region: CASSQAGVGGTGYTF. The CDR3 coding sequence is TGTGCCAGCAGCCAAGCCGGTGTCGGGGGTACTGGCTACACCTTC.

This clonotype was seen at least ten times. V is TRBV10-3 and J is TRBJ2-7; TRBD2 agrees at 11 bases. Germline CDR1 and CDR2: ENHRY and SYGVKD. The CDR3 has 17 amino acids. Trimming removed 10 bases from V and 3 bases from J; junction bases left unmatched: 17. DNA for the CDR3: TGTGCCACCCGCCTAAGAATGGGGACTAGCGGATTCTACGAGCAGTACTTC. Protein sequence: CATRLRMGTSGFYEQYF.

This clonotype was counted many times. The chain has TRBV13 and TRBJ1-1; D gene ambiguous. The CDR3 runs to 11 residues. Germline V CDR1 and CDR2: PRHDT, FYEKMQ (reference sequence). V dropped 1 base and J dropped 6 bases, with 3 bases sitting between them. This CDR3 is CASSLAPEAFF. CDR3 DNA sequence: TGTGCCAGCAGCTTAGCACCTGAAGCTTTCTTT. The full variable domain, completed using reference TRBV13 and TRBJ1-1, is AAGVIQSPRHLIKEKRETATLKCYPIPRHDTVYWYQQGPGQDPQFLISFYEKMQSDKGSIPDRFSAQQFSDYHSELNMSSLELGDSALYFCASSLAPEAFFGQGTRLTVV.

This clonotype was picked up many times. The gene calls are TRBV11-1 and TRBJ2-1, with 7 positions matching TRBD2. After removal of 3 bases from V and 6 bases from J, the junction contained 14 bases not matched to a gene. Germline V gives CDR1 SGHAT, CDR2 FQDESV (reference sequence). The CDR3 consists of 17 residues. In DNA form, the CDR3 reads TGTGCCAGCAGCTTTCGAGGGAGGGCCATCGGTCTCAATGAGCAGTTCTTC. It translates to CASSFRGRAIGLNEQFF.

The chain is built from TRBV3-1 and TRBJ1-1; D is unresolved. Germline CDR1 is LGHDT and CDR2 is YNNKEL (reference sequence). Trimming removed 0 bases from V and 4 bases from J, with 9 bases in between. The CDR3 has 14 residues. The CDR3 sequence is CASSQERVGTEAFF. The DNA for the CDR3 is TGTGCCAGCAGCCAAGAAAGGGTTGGCACTGAAGCTTTCTTT.

This clonotype turned up a few times. V usage is TRBV10-2 and J usage is TRBJ1-4, with TRBD1 identical over 7 bases. The V gene end was trimmed by 10 bases and the J gene end by 6 bases; junction bases not matched to a gene: 8. Per the germline V gene, CDR1 is WSHSY and CDR2 is SAAADI. The CDR3 covers 13 residues. This CDR3 is CATKTGSDEKLFF. The CDR3 nucleotides are TGCGCCACCAAGACAGGGTCCGATGAAAAACTGTTTTTT.

This clonotype occurred many times. The V and J genes are TRBV11-2 and TRBJ2-1, with unresolved D. Germline CDR1 SGHAT, CDR2 FQNNGV. V lost 0 bases and J lost 3, with 6 bases in between. The CDR3 sequence is 14 residues long. The CDR3 region has the DNA TGTGCCAGCAGCTTAGATCAAAGCTACAATGAGCAGTTCTTC. It translates to CASSLDQSYNEQFF.

This clonotype was picked up a small number of times. The CDR3 nucleotides are TGCGCCAGCAGACCCATTAGCGCGGGAGCATCGCACGAGCAGTACTTC. It codes for CASRPISAGASHEQYF. V is TRBV4-1 and J is TRBJ2-7; 7 bases align to TRBD2. CDR1 and CDR2 from the germline V gene are MGHRA and YSYEKL. The junction had 16 bases not matched to a gene; V was cut back by 6 bases and J by 5 bases. This CDR3 comprises 16 residues.